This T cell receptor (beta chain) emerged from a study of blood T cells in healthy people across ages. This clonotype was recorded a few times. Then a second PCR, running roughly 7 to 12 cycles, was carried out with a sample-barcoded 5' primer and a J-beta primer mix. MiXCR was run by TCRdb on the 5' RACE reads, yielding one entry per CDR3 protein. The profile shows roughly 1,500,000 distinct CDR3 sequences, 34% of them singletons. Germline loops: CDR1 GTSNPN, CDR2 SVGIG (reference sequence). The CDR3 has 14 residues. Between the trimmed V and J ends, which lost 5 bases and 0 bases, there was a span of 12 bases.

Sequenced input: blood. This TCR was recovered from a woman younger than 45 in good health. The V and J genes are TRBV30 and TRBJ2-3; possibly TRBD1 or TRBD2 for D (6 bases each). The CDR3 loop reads CAWGQGTSTDTQYF. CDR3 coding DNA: TGTGCCTGGGGGCAGGGGACTAGCACAGATACGCAGTATTTT. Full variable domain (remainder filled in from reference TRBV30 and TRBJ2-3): SQTIHQWPATLVQPVGSPLSLECTVEGTSNPNLYWYRQAAGRGLQLLFYSVGIGQISSEVPQNLSASRPQDRQFILSSKKLLLSDSGFYLCAWGQGTSTDTQYFGPGTRLTVL.